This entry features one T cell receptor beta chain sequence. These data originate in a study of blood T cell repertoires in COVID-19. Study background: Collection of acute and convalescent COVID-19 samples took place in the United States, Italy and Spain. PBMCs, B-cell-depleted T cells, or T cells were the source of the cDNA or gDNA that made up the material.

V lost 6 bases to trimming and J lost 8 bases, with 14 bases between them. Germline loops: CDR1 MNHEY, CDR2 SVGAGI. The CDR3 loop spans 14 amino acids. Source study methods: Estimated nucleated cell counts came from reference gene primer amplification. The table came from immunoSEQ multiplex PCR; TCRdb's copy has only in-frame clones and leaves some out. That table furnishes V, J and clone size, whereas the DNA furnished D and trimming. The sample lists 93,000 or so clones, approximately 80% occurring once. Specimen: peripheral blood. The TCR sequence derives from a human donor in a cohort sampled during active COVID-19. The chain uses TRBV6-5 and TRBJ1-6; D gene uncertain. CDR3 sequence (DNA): TGTGCCAGCAGGAGACTCCTTAAGGATTCACCCCTCCACTTT. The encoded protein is CASRRLLKDSPLHF.